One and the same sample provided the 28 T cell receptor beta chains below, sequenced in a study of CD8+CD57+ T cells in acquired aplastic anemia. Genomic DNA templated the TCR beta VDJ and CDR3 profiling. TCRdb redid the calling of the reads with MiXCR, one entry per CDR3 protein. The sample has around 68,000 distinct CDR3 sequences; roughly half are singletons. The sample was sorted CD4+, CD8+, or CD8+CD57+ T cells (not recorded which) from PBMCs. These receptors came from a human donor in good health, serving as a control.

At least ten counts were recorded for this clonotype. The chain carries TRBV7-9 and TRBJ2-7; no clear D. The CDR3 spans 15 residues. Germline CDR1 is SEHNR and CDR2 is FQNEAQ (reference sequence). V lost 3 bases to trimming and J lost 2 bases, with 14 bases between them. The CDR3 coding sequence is TGTGCCAGCAGCTTTCTACGGCTAGTGGCCTACGAGCAGTACTTC. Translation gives CASSFLRLVAYEQYF.

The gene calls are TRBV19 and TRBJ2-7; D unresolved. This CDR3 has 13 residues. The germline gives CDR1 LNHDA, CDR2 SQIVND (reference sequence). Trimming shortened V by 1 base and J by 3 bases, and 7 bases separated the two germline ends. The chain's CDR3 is CASSIAAGYEQYF. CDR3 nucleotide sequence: TGTGCCAGTAGTATAGCGGCAGGCTACGAGCAGTACTTC.

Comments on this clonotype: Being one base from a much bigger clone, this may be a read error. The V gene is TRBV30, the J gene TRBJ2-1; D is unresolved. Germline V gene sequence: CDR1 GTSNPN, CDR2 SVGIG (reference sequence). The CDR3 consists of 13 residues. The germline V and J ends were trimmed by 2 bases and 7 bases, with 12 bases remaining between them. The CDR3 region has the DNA TGTGCCTGGAGTTGGGTGGGCCGTAATGAGCAGTTCTTC. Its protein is CAWSWVGRNEQFF. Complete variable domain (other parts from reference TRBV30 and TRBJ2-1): SQTIHQWPATLVQPVGSPLSLECTVEGTSNPNLYWYRQAAGRGLQLLFYSVGIGQISSEVPQNLSASRPQDRQFILSSKKLLLSDSGFYLCAWSWVGRNEQFFGPGTRLTVL.

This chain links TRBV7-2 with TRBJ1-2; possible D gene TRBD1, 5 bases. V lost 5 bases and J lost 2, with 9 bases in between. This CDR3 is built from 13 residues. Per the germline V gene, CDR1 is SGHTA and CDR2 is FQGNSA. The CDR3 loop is CASSRRQNYGYTF. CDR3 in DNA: TGTGCCAGCAGCCGCCGACAGAACTATGGCTACACCTTC.

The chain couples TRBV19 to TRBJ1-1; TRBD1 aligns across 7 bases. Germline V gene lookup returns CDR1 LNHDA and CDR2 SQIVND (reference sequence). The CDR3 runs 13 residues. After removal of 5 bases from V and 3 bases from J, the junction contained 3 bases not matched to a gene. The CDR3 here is CASSLTGDTEAFF. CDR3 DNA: TGTGCCAGTAGTCTCACAGGGGACACTGAAGCTTTCTTT.

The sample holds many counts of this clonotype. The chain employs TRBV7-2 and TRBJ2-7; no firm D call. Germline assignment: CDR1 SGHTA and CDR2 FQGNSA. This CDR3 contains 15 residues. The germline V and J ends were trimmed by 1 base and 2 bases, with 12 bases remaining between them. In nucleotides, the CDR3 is TGTGCCAGCAGCTTAGGTTTGACGGTTACCTACGAGCAGTACTTC. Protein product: CASSLGLTVTYEQYF.

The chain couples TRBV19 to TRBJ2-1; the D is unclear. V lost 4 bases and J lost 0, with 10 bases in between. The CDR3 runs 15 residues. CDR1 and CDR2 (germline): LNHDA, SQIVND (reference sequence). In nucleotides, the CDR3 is TGTGCCAGTAGTAGTCGGCCCTTCTCCTACAATGAGCAGTTCTTC. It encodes CASSSRPFSYNEQFF. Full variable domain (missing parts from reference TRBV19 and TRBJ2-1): DGGITQSPKYLFRKEGQNVTLSCEQNLNHDAMYWYRQDPGQGLRLIYYSQIVNDFQKGDIAEGYSVSREKKESFPLTVTSAQKNPTAFYLCASSSRPFSYNEQFFGPGTRLTVL.

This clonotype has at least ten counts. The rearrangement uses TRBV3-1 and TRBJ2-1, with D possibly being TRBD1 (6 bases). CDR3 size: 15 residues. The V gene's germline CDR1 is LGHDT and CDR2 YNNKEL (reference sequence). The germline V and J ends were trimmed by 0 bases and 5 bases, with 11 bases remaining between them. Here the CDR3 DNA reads TGTGCCAGCAGCCAAGAAGACAGGACCCACAATGAGCAGTTCTTC. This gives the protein CASSQEDRTHNEQFF.

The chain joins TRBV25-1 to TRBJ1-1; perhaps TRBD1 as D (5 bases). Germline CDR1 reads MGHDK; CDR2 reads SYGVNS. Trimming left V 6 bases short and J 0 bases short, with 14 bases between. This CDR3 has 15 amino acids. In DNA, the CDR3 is TGTGCCAGCAGGAAGACGGGACTGATGAACACTGAAGCTTTCTTT. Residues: CASRKTGLMNTEAFF.

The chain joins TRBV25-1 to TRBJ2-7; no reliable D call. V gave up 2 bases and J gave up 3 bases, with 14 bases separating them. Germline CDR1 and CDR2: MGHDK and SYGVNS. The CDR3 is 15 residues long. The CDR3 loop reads CASSEPAEGLYEQYF. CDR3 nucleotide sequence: TGTGCCAGCAGTGAACCGGCAGAAGGCCTCTACGAGCAGTACTTC.

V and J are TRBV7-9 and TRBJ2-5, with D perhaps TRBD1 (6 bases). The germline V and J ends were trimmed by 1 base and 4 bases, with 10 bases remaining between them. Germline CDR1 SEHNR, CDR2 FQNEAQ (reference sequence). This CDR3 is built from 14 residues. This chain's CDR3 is CASSLEGGRETQYF. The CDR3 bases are TGTGCCAGCAGCTTAGAAGGGGGTCGAGAGACCCAGTACTTC.

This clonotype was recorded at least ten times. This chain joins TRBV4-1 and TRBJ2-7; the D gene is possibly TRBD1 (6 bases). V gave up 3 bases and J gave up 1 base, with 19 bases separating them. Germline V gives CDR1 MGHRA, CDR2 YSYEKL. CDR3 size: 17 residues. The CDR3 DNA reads TGCGCCAGCAGCCATCCTCAAAAGGACAGCGGATCCTACGAGCAGTACTTC. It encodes CASSHPQKDSGSYEQYF.

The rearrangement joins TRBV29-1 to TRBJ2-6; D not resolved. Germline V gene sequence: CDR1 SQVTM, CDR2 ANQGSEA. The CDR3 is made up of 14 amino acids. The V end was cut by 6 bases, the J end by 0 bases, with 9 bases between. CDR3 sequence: CSVTAYSGANVLTF. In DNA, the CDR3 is TGCAGCGTGACGGCCTACTCTGGGGCCAACGTCCTGACTTTC.

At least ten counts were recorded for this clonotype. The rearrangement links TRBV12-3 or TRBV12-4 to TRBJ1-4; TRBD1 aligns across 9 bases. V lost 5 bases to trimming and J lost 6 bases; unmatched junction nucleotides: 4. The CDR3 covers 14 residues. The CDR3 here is CASSPGQGYEKLFF. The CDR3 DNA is TGTGCCAGCAGTCCGGGACAGGGTTATGAAAAACTGTTTTTT.

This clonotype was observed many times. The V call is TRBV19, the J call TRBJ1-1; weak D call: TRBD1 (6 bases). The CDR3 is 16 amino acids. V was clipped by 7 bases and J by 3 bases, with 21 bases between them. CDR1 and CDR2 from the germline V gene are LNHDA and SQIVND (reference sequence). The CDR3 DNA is TGTGCCAGTACCCGGGGGTACAGGGCCGAGGACACTGAAGCTTTCTTT. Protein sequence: CASTRGYRAEDTEAFF.

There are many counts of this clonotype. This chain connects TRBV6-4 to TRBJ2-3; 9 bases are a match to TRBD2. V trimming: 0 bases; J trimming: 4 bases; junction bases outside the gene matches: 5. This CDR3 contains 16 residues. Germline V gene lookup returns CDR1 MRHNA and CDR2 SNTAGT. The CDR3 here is CASSDSAGGPSDTQYF. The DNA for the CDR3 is TGTGCCAGCAGTGACTCTGCGGGGGGGCCGTCAGATACGCAGTATTTT.

CDR3 protein: CSVDSTGDSTGNTIYF. The CDR3 DNA is TGCAGCGTTGACAGTACAGGGGATAGCACCGGAAACACCATATATTTT. This chain connects TRBV29-1 to TRBJ1-3; 7 nucleotides align to TRBD1. The germline gives CDR1 SQVTM, CDR2 ANQGSEA. J gave up 4 bases and V 3 bases, and 12 bases lay outside the gene matches. The CDR3 covers 16 residues.

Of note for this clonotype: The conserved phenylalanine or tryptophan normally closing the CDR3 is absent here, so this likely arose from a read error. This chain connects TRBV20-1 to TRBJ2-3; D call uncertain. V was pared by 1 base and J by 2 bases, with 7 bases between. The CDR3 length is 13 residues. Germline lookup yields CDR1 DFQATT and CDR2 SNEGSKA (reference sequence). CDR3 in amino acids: CSARVDHTDTQYL. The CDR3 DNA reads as TGCAGTGCTAGAGTAGATCACACAGATACGCAGTATCTT.

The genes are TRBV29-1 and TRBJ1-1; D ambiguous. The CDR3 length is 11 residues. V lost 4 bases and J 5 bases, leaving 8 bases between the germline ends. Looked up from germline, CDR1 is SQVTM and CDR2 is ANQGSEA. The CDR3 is CSVGLGTEAFF. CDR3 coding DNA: TGCAGCGTTGGTCTGGGGACTGAAGCTTTCTTT.

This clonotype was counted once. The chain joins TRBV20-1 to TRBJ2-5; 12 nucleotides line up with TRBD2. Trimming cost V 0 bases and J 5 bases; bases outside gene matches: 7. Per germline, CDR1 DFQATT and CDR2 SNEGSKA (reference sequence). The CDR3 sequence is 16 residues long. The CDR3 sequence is CSARDSLAGGQETQYF. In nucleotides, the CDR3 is TGCAGTGCTAGAGATTCGCTAGCGGGGGGGCAGGAGACCCAGTACTTC.

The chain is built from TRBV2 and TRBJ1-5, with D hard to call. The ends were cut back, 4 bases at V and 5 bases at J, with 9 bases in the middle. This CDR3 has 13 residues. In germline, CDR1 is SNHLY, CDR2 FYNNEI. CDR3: CASSVGVYQPQHF. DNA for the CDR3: TGTGCCAGCAGTGTGGGTGTTTATCAGCCCCAGCATTTT.

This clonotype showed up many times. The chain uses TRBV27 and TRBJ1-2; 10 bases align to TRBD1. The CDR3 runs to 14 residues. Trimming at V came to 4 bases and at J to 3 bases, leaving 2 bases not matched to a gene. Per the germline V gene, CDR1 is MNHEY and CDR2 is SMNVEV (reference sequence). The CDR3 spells CASSSGTGDYGYTF. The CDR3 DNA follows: TGTGCCAGCAGTTCCGGGACAGGGGACTATGGCTACACCTTC.

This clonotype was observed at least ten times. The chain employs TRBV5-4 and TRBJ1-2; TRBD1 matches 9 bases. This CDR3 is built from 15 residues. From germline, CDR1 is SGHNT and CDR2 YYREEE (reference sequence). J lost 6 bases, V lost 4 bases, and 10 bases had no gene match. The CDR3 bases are TGTGCCAGCAGCGGGTTCGGGACAGGGTTTGATGGCTACACCTTC. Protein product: CASSGFGTGFDGYTF.

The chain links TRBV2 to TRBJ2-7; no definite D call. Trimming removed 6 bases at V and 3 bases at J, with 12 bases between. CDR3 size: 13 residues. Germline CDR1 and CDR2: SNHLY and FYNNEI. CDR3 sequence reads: CASRHDEVYEQYF. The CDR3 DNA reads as TGTGCCAGCAGACACGATGAGGTCTACGAGCAGTACTTC.

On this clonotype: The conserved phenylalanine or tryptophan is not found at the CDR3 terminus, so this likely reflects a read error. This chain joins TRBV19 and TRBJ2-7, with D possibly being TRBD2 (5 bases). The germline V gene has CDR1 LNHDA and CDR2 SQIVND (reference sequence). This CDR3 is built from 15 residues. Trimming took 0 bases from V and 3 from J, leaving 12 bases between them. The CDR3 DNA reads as TGTGCCAGTAGTATAGAGAGAGGGCTACTCTACGAGCAGTACCTC. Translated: CASSIERGLLYEQYL.

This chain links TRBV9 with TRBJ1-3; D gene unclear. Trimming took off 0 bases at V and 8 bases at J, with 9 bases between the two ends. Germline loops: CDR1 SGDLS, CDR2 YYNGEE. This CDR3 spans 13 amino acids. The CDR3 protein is CASSVGRMDTIYF. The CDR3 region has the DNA TGTGCCAGCAGCGTAGGCAGGATGGACACCATATATTTT.

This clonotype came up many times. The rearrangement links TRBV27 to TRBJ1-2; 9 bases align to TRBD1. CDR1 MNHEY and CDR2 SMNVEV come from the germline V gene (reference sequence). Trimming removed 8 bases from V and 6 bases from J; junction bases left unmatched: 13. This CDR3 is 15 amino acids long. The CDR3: CASAGIQGAQNGYTF. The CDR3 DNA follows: TGTGCCAGCGCCGGAATACAGGGGGCGCAAAATGGCTACACCTTC.

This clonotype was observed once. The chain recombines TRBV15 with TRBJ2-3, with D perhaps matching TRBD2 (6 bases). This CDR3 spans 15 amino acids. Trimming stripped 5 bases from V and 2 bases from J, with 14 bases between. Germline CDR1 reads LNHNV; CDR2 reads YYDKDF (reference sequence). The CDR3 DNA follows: TGTGCCACCAGCGCGCGGGACTGGATCACAGATACGCAGTATTTT. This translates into CATSARDWITDTQYF.